The rows below give T cell receptor beta chains drawn from one sample of a study of T cells in Graves' hyperthyroidism and ophthalmopathy. TCRdb fed the multiplex PCR reads into MiXCR, producing one record per CDR3 protein. This sample has 250,000 or so distinct CDR3 sequences, with 12% to 15% found just once. The specimen was blood. The receptors derive from a woman in her forties or fifties with Graves' hyperthyroidism that later progressed to Graves' ophthalmopathy. Both conserved end residues are part of each CDR3. The D gene is left open where the match is weak. Some rows mark clone size as missing; the rest say once, few, many or name a class of expanded clone.

j_gene: TRBJ2-1; abundance: few; d_gene: TRBD2; v_gene: TRBV11-2; CDR3aa: CASSLLREGLGNEQFF; CDR3nt: TGTGCCAGCAGCTTGTTGCGGGAGGGCCTTGGGAATGAGCAGTTCTTC
j_gene: TRBJ2-7; abundance: many; d_gene: TRBD2; v_gene: TRBV18; CDR3aa: CASSQSGGTYEQYF; CDR3nt: TGTGCCAGCTCCCAATCGGGGGGGACCTACGAGCAGTACTTC
j_gene: TRBJ2-7; abundance: many; d_gene: .; v_gene: TRBV5-1; CDR3aa: CASSEHDEQYF; CDR3nt: TGCGCCAGCAGCGAACACGACGAGCAGTACTTC
j_gene: TRBJ2-1; abundance: many; d_gene: TRBD1; v_gene: TRBV12-3/TRBV12-4; CDR3aa: CASSPRTGDEQFF; CDR3nt: TGTGCCAGCAGTCCCCGGACAGGGGATGAGCAGTTCTTC
j_gene: TRBJ1-2; abundance: many; d_gene: .; v_gene: TRBV2; CDR3aa: CASRKLRDQNYGYTF; CDR3nt: TGTGCCAGCAGGAAACTTCGGGACCAAAACTATGGCTACACCTTC
j_gene: TRBJ2-7; abundance: .; d_gene: .; v_gene: TRBV19; CDR3aa: CASSIDDYAYEQYF; CDR3nt: TGTGCCAGTAGTATCGACGACTACGCCTACGAGCAGTACTTC
j_gene: TRBJ2-5; abundance: .; d_gene: TRBD1; v_gene: TRBV5-1; CDR3aa: CASSLDRGDETQYF; CDR3nt: TGCGCCAGCAGCTTAGACAGGGGGGATGAGACCCAGTACTTC
j_gene: TRBJ1-1; abundance: many; d_gene: .; v_gene: TRBV11-3; CDR3aa: CASSSGVAEAFF; CDR3nt: TGTGCCAGCAGCTCCGGGGTGGCTGAAGCTTTCTTT
j_gene: TRBJ1-1; abundance: few; d_gene: TRBD1; v_gene: TRBV27; CDR3aa: CATRTGYTEAFF; CDR3nt: TGTGCCACTCGGACAGGCTACACTGAAGCTTTCTTT
j_gene: TRBJ1-5; abundance: many; d_gene: .; v_gene: TRBV6-6; CDR3aa: CASSYSGTAPDQPQHF; CDR3nt: TGTGCCAGCAGTTACTCTGGGACCGCCCCCGATCAGCCCCAGCATTTT
j_gene: TRBJ2-2; abundance: many; d_gene: TRBD2; v_gene: TRBV27; CDR3aa: CASSLTLAGGTGELFF; CDR3nt: TGTGCCAGCAGTCTTACGCTAGCGGGAGGCACCGGGGAGCTGTTTTTT
j_gene: TRBJ2-1; abundance: many; d_gene: TRBD2; v_gene: TRBV4-1; CDR3aa: CASSQGQGGTSVRSEQFF; CDR3nt: TGCGCCAGCAGCCAGGGCCAGGGCGGGACTAGCGTCAGATCTGAGCAGTTCTTC
j_gene: TRBJ1-1; abundance: many; d_gene: .; v_gene: TRBV13; CDR3aa: CASSPWTDQAFF; CDR3nt: TGTGCCAGCAGCCCATGGACAGACCAAGCTTTCTTT
j_gene: TRBJ2-3; abundance: many; d_gene: .; v_gene: TRBV19; CDR3aa: CASSITEKPSDTQYF; CDR3nt: TGTGCCAGTAGTATAACGGAAAAACCTTCAGATACGCAGTATTTT
j_gene: TRBJ2-1; abundance: many; d_gene: TRBD1; v_gene: TRBV28; CDR3aa: CASSLGQGDEQFF; CDR3nt: TGTGCCAGCAGTTTGGGACAGGGCGATGAGCAGTTCTTC
j_gene: TRBJ1-1; abundance: many; d_gene: .; v_gene: TRBV20-1; CDR3aa: CSAPTVGTEAFF; CDR3nt: TGCAGTGCTCCGACCGTAGGGACTGAAGCTTTCTTT
j_gene: TRBJ2-5; abundance: few; d_gene: .; v_gene: TRBV7-9; CDR3aa: CASSFLGATYYETQYF; CDR3nt: TGTGCCAGCAGCTTTCTAGGTGCCACATATTATGAGACCCAGTACTTC
j_gene: TRBJ2-1; abundance: few; d_gene: TRBD2; v_gene: TRBV10-3; CDR3aa: CAISESIGTSGLHEQFF; CDR3nt: TGTGCCATCAGTGAGTCGATCGGCACTAGCGGTCTTCATGAGCAGTTCTTC
j_gene: TRBJ2-5; abundance: many; d_gene: .; v_gene: TRBV18; CDR3aa: CASSPPPGRSDQETQYF; CDR3nt: TGTGCCAGCTCACCACCCCCGGGCAGATCGGACCAAGAGACCCAGTACTTC
j_gene: TRBJ1-2; abundance: few; d_gene: .; v_gene: TRBV6-1; CDR3aa: CASSSGTWGGYTF; CDR3nt: TGTGCCAGCAGCAGCGGGACCTGGGGGGGCTACACCTTC
j_gene: TRBJ2-7; abundance: .; d_gene: .; v_gene: TRBV7-3; CDR3aa: CASSAQGGDYEQYF; CDR3nt: TGTGCCAGCAGCGCTCAGGGGGGGGACTACGAGCAGTACTTC
j_gene: TRBJ2-7; abundance: .; d_gene: .; v_gene: TRBV24-1; CDR3aa: CAERPYEQYF; CDR3nt: TGTGCGGAGCGTCCCTACGAGCAGTACTTC
j_gene: TRBJ2-7; abundance: many; d_gene: .; v_gene: TRBV7-8; CDR3aa: CASSATGEQYF; CDR3nt: TGTGCCAGCAGCGCCACAGGGGAGCAGTACTTC
j_gene: TRBJ2-4; abundance: many; d_gene: .; v_gene: TRBV28; CDR3aa: CASSELKNIQYF; CDR3nt: TGTGCCAGCAGTGAACTGAAAAACATTCAGTACTTC
j_gene: TRBJ2-2; abundance: few; d_gene: .; v_gene: TRBV6-1; CDR3aa: CASSEIYRENTGELFF; CDR3nt: TGTGCCAGCAGTGAAATTTACAGGGAGAACACCGGGGAGCTGTTTTTT
j_gene: TRBJ1-2; abundance: .; d_gene: .; v_gene: TRBV2; CDR3aa: CASRYLGDGYTF; CDR3nt: TGTGCCAGCAGATATCTCGGGGATGGCTACACCTTC
j_gene: TRBJ1-1; abundance: .; d_gene: .; v_gene: TRBV20-1; CDR3aa: CSADDSGMNTEAFF; CDR3nt: TGCAGTGCTGACGACAGTGGTATGAACACTGAAGCTTTCTTT
j_gene: TRBJ2-3; abundance: many; d_gene: TRBD2; v_gene: TRBV5-1; CDR3aa: CASSFLAGVPDTQYF; CDR3nt: TGCGCCAGCAGCTTTTTGGCGGGAGTACCAGATACGCAGTATTTT
j_gene: TRBJ2-6; abundance: .; d_gene: .; v_gene: TRBV10-3; CDR3aa: CAISDEGADTGANVLTF; CDR3nt: TGTGCCATCAGTGATGAGGGAGCCGATACTGGGGCCAACGTCCTGACTTTC
j_gene: TRBJ1-1; abundance: many; d_gene: .; v_gene: TRBV11-2; CDR3aa: CASSWGPGGEAFF; CDR3nt: TGTGCCAGCAGCTGGGGACCCGGGGGGGAAGCTTTCTTT